This T cell receptor (beta chain) came from a study of T cell responses to AZD1222 COVID-19 vaccine. The CDR3 extends over 16 amino acids. With 4 bases removed from V and 2 bases from J, the gap between germline ends came to 17 bases. The V gene's germline CDR1 is MGHRA and CDR2 YSYEKL. Produced via immunoSEQ multiplex PCR; TCRdb's table is partial and in-frame only. This sample carries fewer than 90,000 clones, 75% to 90% of them seen once, and the ten largest clones take around 6%. In the case of this clone: What it binds is unknown.

The study, taken as a whole, reports: Most donors were white British, females outnumbered males, and clonal diversity was possibly underestimated. There were vaccine-associated CD4 TCRs across spike, dominant at 160-218 and 743-854. Unmutated variant regions are reportedly the target of nearly half of TCRs that are spike-specific.

This chain joins TRBV4-1 and TRBJ1-1, with a possible D match to TRBD1 (6 bases). The TCR comes from an adult who received the AZD1222 COVID-19 vaccine. The sequencing used peripheral blood, collected 28 days after the second AZD1222 dose. The CDR3 here is CASSLTPNRDNTEAFF. The DNA of the CDR3 is TGCGCCAGCAGCCTCACACCCAACAGGGATAACACTGAAGCTTTCTTT.